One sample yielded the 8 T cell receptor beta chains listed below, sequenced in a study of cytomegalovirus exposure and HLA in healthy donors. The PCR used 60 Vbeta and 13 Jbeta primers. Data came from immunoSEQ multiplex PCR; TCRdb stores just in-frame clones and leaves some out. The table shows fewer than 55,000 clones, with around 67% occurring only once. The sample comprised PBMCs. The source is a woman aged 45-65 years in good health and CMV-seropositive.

For the CDR3, the DNA is TGTGCCAGTAGTACCGGGGTAGGAAACGAGCAGTACTTC. This translates into CASSTGVGNEQYF. The chain has TRBV19 and TRBJ2-7; tentatively, D is TRBD2 (5 bases). Deletions cut 4 bases from V and 5 bases from J, with 12 bases between. This CDR3 contains 13 residues. Germline V gene data show CDR1 as LNHDA and CDR2 as SQIVND (reference sequence).

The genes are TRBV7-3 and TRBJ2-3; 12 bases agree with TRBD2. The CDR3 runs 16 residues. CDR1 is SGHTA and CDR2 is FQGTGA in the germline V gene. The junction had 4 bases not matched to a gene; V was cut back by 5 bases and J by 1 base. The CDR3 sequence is CASSQSSGGGTDTQYF. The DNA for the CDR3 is TGTGCCAGCAGCCAGTCTAGCGGGGGGGGCACAGATACGCAGTATTTT.

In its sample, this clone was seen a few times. The CDR3 nucleotides are TGCAGCGTTTTCGTAGGAGGGGACTATGGCTACACCTTC. The encoded protein is CSVFVGGDYGYTF. The rearrangement joins TRBV29-1 to TRBJ1-2; D may be TRBD1 (5 bases). CDR1 SQVTM and CDR2 ANQGSEA come from the germline V gene. Trimming shortened V by 5 bases and J by 3 bases, and 13 bases separated the two germline ends. The CDR3 loop spans 13 amino acids.

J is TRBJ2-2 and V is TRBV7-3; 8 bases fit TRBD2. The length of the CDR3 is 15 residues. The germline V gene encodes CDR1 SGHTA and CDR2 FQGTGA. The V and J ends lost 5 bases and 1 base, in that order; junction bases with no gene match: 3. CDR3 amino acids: CASSLSGGNTGELFF. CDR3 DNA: TGTGCCAGCAGCCTCAGCGGGGGGAACACCGGGGAGCTGTTTTTT.

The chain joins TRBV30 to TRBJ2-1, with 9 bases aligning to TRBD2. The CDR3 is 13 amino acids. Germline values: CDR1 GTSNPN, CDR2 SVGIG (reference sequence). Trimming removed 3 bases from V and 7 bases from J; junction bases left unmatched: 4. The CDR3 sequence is CAWSGLARNEQFF. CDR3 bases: TGTGCCTGGAGCGGACTAGCGAGAAATGAGCAGTTCTTC.

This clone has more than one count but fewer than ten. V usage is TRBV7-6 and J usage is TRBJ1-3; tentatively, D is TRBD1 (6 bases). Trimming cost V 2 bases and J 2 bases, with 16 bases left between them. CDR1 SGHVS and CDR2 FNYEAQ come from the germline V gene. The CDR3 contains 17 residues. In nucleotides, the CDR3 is TGTGCCAGCAGCTTACGAGGGGGTACGATGGCTGGAAACACCATATATTTT. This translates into CASSLRGGTMAGNTIYF.

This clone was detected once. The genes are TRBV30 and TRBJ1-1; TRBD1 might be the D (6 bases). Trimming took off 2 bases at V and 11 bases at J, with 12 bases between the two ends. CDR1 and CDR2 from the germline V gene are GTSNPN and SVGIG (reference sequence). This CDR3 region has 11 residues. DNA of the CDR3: TGTGCCTGGAGTTCACAGGGTCGGGCTTTCTTT. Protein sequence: CAWSSQGRAFF.

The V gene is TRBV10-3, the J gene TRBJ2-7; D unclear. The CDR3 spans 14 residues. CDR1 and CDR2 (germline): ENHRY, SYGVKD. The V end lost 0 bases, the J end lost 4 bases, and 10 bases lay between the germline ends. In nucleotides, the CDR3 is TGTGCCATCAGTGAGTCTGGGCACACATACGAGCAGTACTTC. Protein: CAISESGHTYEQYF.